The clone carrying this TCR beta chain was recorded only once. Its antigen is still unknown. With iRepertoire HTBI primers and Arm-PCR of CDR3 regions, TCR beta libraries were built. TCRdb recomputed calls from the multiplex PCR reads with MiXCR, one row per CDR3 protein. The sample records approximately 400,000 distinct CDR3 sequences, approximately 15% being singletons. The CDR3 extends over 19 amino acids. Germline CDR1 SGHAT, CDR2 FQNNGV. The J segment lost 6 bases and the V segment lost 5 bases, leaving 13 bases of the junction unmatched. These data originate in a study of regulatory T cells in long-lasting Graves disease. As to time point: newly diagnosed GD, antithyroid drugs for less than 3 months. Extracted PBMC RNA gave rise to the TCR library. Patients hailed from an endocrinology department in Xi'an, China. Study-wide points: The sample size was small, and this may have reduced accuracy.

The same sample was also studied in work on T cells in Graves' hyperthyroidism and ophthalmopathy. From that study: Patients with ophthalmopathy were separated from those with stable hyperthyroidism by a 13 V-J model.

The V call is TRBV11-2, the J call TRBJ2-2; TRBD2 aligns across 15 bases. This sample comprised peripheral blood mononuclear cells (PBMCs), obtained at new diagnosis, from a patient treated with antithyroid drugs. This TCR was recovered from a woman aged 40 to 50 with Graves disease. For the CDR3, the DNA is TGTGCCAGCAGCCTGGGATGGACTAGCGGGAGGGTTCTTGCCGGGGAGCTGTTTTTT. This sequence encodes CASSLGWTSGRVLAGELFF.